These 32 T cell receptor beta chains originate from one sample sequenced in a study of tumor-infiltrating lymphocytes in oesophageal squamous cell carcinoma. TCRdb redid the calling of the PCR reads with MiXCR, one entry per CDR3 protein. The table lists more than 15,000 distinct CDR3 sequences, approximately 40% of them singletons, with about 14% in the top ten. The source material was normal esophageal tissue next to the tumor. The receptors were gathered from a male donor with esophageal squamous cell carcinoma.

The chain recombines TRBV7-9 with TRBJ2-6; D is unresolved. The J call may be mistaken, given a closer DNA end match to TRBJ2-1. Per the germline V gene, CDR1 is SEHNR and CDR2 is FQNEAQ (reference sequence). The CDR3 loop spans 11 amino acids. CDR3 nucleotide sequence: TGTGCCAGCAGCCCTTTCAATGAGCAGTTCTTC. Residues: CASSPFNEQFF.

This clonotype was observed a few times. The V and J genes are TRBV19 and TRBJ1-1; 12 bases fit TRBD1. From germline, CDR1 is LNHDA and CDR2 SQIVND (reference sequence). Unmatched junction bases numbered 5, after V lost 7 bases and J lost 5 bases. This CDR3 is built from 14 residues. This CDR3 reads CASNPGQGATEAFF. The CDR3 DNA sequence: TGTGCCAGTAATCCGGGACAGGGGGCGACTGAAGCTTTCTTT. The entire variable domain, with the rest obtained from reference TRBV19 and TRBJ1-1, is as follows: DGGITQSPKYLFRKEGQNVTLSCEQNLNHDAMYWYRQDPGQGLRLIYYSQIVNDFQKGDIAEGYSVSREKKESFPLTVTSAQKNPTAFYLCASNPGQGATEAFFGQGTRLTVV.

This clonotype was counted at least ten times. A much larger clone sits a single nucleotide away, making a read error possible. The chain links TRBV6-1 to TRBJ2-7, with 9 bases fitting TRBD2. The CDR3 runs 14 residues. V shed 7 bases and J 7 bases; nucleotides not matched to a gene: 11. Germline-derived CDR1 and CDR2 are MNHNS and SASEGT. The DNA of the CDR3 is TGTGCCAGCAAACGGGGACTAGCTGGCGATGAGCAGTACTTC. It yields the protein CASKRGLAGDEQYF.

Only one count was recorded for this clonotype. The CDR3 ends on some other residue instead of the conserved phenylalanine or tryptophan, so this is likely a read error. Because the CDR3's place on the DNA is in doubt, the DNA is left out and the CDR3 is given as listed by TCRdb. V gene TRBV12-3 or TRBV12-4 combines with J gene TRBJ2-7. The CDR3 adds up to 14 amino acids, both ends counted. The CDR3 loop reads CASSYIRDEQFFGS.

To note about this clonotype: This may be a read error: a much more frequent sequence differs by one nucleotide. The chain recombines TRBV7-2 with TRBJ2-1, with D possibly being TRBD2 (6 bases). V gave up 2 bases and J gave up 10 bases, with 18 bases separating them. The V gene's germline CDR1 is SGHTA and CDR2 FQGNSA. This CDR3 has 15 residues. CDR3 protein: CASSLKLAENYEQFF. Written as DNA, the CDR3 is TGTGCCAGCAGCTTAAAACTAGCCGAAAACTACGAGCAGTTCTTC.

This clonotype was detected a few times. The conserved closing phenylalanine or tryptophan is absent in this CDR3, likely reflecting a read error. It is unclear where the CDR3 begins or ends on the DNA, so no DNA is shown, and the CDR3 is as TCRdb lists it. This chain connects TRBV7-8 to TRBJ2-7; the table assigns TRBD2, which was not confirmed against the DNA. The germline V gene encodes CDR1 SGHVS and CDR2 FQNEAQ. From its first to its last residue, the CDR3 has 9 amino acids. CDR3 protein: CASSLVVAG.

In its sample, this clonotype was seen once. The chain employs TRBV6-1 and TRBJ2-7; 8 nucleotides line up with TRBD2. Judging by the DNA end, TRBJ2-5 fits better; the J call may be wrong. Germline loops: CDR1 MNHNS, CDR2 SASEGT. The CDR3 length is 14 residues. This CDR3 reads CASSYQAGAETQYF. The CDR3, as DNA: TGTGCCAGCAGTTATCAAGCGGGAGCCGAGACCCAGTACTTC.

With regard to this clonotype: A much bigger clone sits one base away, suggesting this may be a read error. The chain combines TRBV28 with TRBJ2-1; no firm D call. The J call may be incorrect, as the DNA end agrees better with TRBJ2-7. The germline gives CDR1 MDHEN, CDR2 SYDVKM. The CDR3 has 14 residues. Here the CDR3 DNA reads TGTGCCAGCAGGAGAATAGTCCGTGGGAATGAGCAGTACTTC. Translated, it gives CASRRIVRGNEQYF.

Ten or more counts support this clonotype. The gene calls are TRBV11-2 and TRBJ1-1; 7 nucleotides align to TRBD1. Trimming cost V 5 bases and J 11 bases; bases outside gene matches: 11. This CDR3 has 13 residues. Germline V lookup: CDR1 SGHAT, CDR2 FQNNGV. Here the CDR3 DNA reads TGTGCCAGCAGCCAGGGACAGCATCAGCAGGCTTTCTTT. Its protein is CASSQGQHQQAFF. Full variable domain (missing parts from reference TRBV11-2 and TRBJ1-1): EAGVAQSPRYKIIEKRQSVAFWCNPISGHATLYWYQQILGQGPKLLIQFQNNGVVDDSQLPKDRFSAERLKGVDSTLKIQPAKLEDSAVYLCASSQGQHQQAFFGQGTRLTVV.

This clonotype counts as medium-sized. V gene TRBV7-2 combines with J gene TRBJ2-3; 9 bases match TRBD2. Germline assignment: CDR1 SGHTA and CDR2 FQGNSA. Unmatched junction bases numbered 14, after V lost 5 bases and J lost 2 bases. The CDR3 has 18 residues. The CDR3 loop is CASSLLGGAGGHTDTQYF. The CDR3 nucleotides read TGTGCCAGCAGCCTACTAGGGGGAGCGGGAGGACACACAGATACGCAGTATTTT.

The chain employs TRBV7-2 and TRBJ2-3; 9 nucleotides match TRBD1. CDR3 length equals 17 residues. V gave up 7 bases and J gave up 6 bases; unmatched junction bases: 17. Germline V gene data show CDR1 as SGHTA and CDR2 as FQGNSA. CDR3 nucleotide sequence: TGTGCCAGCACCCAAGGGGGGGGACAGGGAGGCCCCGATACGCAGTATTTT. Its translation is CASTQGGGQGGPDTQYF. Complete variable domain (other parts from reference TRBV7-2 and TRBJ2-3): GAGVSQSPSNKVTEKGKDVELRCDPISGHTALYWYRQSLGQGLEFLIYFQGNSAPDKSGLPSDRFSAERTGGSVSTLTIQRTQQEDSAVYLCASTQGGGQGGPDTQYFGPGTRLTVL.

This clonotype was counted a few times. The V gene is TRBV20-1, the J gene TRBJ2-4; the D gene is possibly TRBD1 (6 bases). The CDR3 runs 16 residues. Germline CDR1 and CDR2: DFQATT and SNEGSKA (reference sequence). V shed 6 bases and J shed 0 bases, with 18 bases lying between them. This chain's CDR3 is CSARRPGALAKNIQYF. The CDR3 nucleotides read TGCAGTGCGAGAAGACCAGGGGCGTTAGCCAAAAACATTCAGTACTTC.

This clonotype was detected only a few times. This sequence joins TRBV10-1 and TRBJ2-1; TRBD1 aligns across 7 bases. The CDR3 length is 14 residues. The germline gives CDR1 WNHNN, CDR2 SYGVQD (reference sequence). Germline trimming cut 5 bases from V and 4 bases from J; bases unmatched to any gene: 5. The CDR3 loop is CASSTADRYNEQFF. The CDR3 coding sequence is TGCGCCAGCAGTACGGCGGACAGGTACAATGAGCAGTTCTTC.

The chain links TRBV9 to TRBJ1-1, with D possibly being TRBD1 (5 bases). The CDR3 consists of 15 residues. The germline CDR1 and CDR2 sequences are SGDLS and YYNGEE. The germline V and J ends were trimmed by 5 bases and 5 bases, with 19 bases remaining between them. The CDR3, as DNA: TGTGCCAGCAGTCACTTCCAGGGAGGTGATACTGAAGCTTTCTTT. Translating it yields CASSHFQGGDTEAFF.

This chain links TRBV7-3 with TRBJ2-5, with 7 bases identical to TRBD1. The J call may be in error: the DNA end matches TRBJ2-1 better. Germline V gene sequence: CDR1 SGHTA, CDR2 FQGTGA. This CDR3 region has 15 residues. The CDR3 loop is CASSLRQGPYNEQFF. CDR3 DNA sequence: TGTGCCAGCAGCTTAAGACAGGGCCCCTACAATGAGCAGTTCTTC.

There are a few counts of this clonotype. The genes are TRBV7-6 and TRBJ2-7; D possibly corresponds to TRBD2 (6 bases). The J call is doubtful: the DNA matches TRBJ2-5 better. This CDR3 has 16 amino acids. Germline V gene data show CDR1 as SGHVS and CDR2 as FNYEAQ. The CDR3 DNA follows: TGTGCCAGCAGCCCCACCGGGGGACGAGGCAAAGAGACCCAGTACTTC. As protein: CASSPTGGRGKETQYF.

This clonotype was seen at least ten times. A clone one base away is much larger, so this may be a read error. This chain links TRBV6-2 or TRBV6-3 with TRBJ2-7, with D possibly being TRBD1 or TRBD2 (6 bases each). The CDR3 totals 18 residues. Germline CDR1 and CDR2: MNHEY and SVGEGT. The V and J ends lost 0 bases and 7 bases respectively, with 25 bases between them. CDR3 sequence: CASSYSKATAGHYNEQYF. The DNA of the CDR3 is TGTGCCAGCAGTTACTCGAAAGCTACGGCGGGACACTACAATGAGCAGTACTTC.

Concerning this clonotype: The conserved closing phenylalanine or tryptophan is absent in this CDR3, likely reflecting a read error. The limits of the CDR3 on the DNA are not certain, so only TCRdb's listed CDR3 is given. The chain employs TRBV7-6 and TRBJ2-3; the tabulated D call, TRBD1, remains unverified against the DNA. Germline loops: CDR1 SGHVS, CDR2 FNYEAQ. Termini included, the CDR3 measures 16 amino acids. CDR3 amino acids: CASRRNGDGGEQYFGP.

This clonotype was recorded at least ten times. CDR3 region: CASSFRADTMVPYEQYF. CDR3 nucleotide sequence: TGTGCCAGCAGTTTTCGGGCAGATACTATGGTCCCCTACGAGCAGTACTTC. This chain links TRBV27 with TRBJ2-7; D call uncertain. The V end was cut by 3 bases, the J end by 2 bases, with 20 bases between. This CDR3 spans 17 amino acids. The germline gives CDR1 MNHEY, CDR2 SMNVEV (reference sequence).

On this clonotype itself: One junction end does not reproduce the germline sequence, and a read error may be involved. J is TRBJ2-2 and V is TRBV7-6; D possibly corresponds to TRBD1 (7 bases). This CDR3 is built from 15 residues. Germline V CDR1 and CDR2: SGHVS, FNYEAQ. This CDR3 is CASSPQAGGTGELFF. The CDR3 DNA reads as TGTGCTAGCAGCCCCCAGGCAGGGGGGACCGGGGAGCTGTTTTTT.

This clonotype was found many times. Since a much larger clone is just one base distant, this may be a read error. This chain uses TRBV5-4 with TRBJ2-1; TRBD2 might be the D (7 bases). The DNA end lines up better with TRBJ2-7; the J call may be wrong. Germline loops: CDR1 SGHNT, CDR2 YYREEE (reference sequence). The CDR3 has 16 residues. The CDR3 region is CASSRGGGSLPPGQYF. CDR3 DNA sequence: TGCGCCAGCAGCCGCGGGGGCGGGAGTTTACCCCCGGGGCAGTACTTC.

The J gene is TRBJ2-7, the V gene TRBV27, with TRBD2 matching over 13 bases. The CDR3 has 13 amino acids. V lost 6 bases and J lost 6; bases outside the gene matches: 2. CDR1 and CDR2 from the germline V gene are MNHEY and SMNVEV (reference sequence). DNA for the CDR3: TGTGCCAGCAGAGGACTAGCGGGAGTCGAGCAGTACTTC. Amino acid sequence: CASRGLAGVEQYF.

J is TRBJ2-3 and V is TRBV7-3; the D is unclear. The J call may be incorrect, as the DNA end agrees better with TRBJ1-1. The germline V gene has CDR1 SGHTA and CDR2 FQGTGA. The CDR3 sequence is 13 residues long. The CDR3 reads CASSSQMNTEAFF. Here the CDR3 DNA reads TGTGCCAGCAGCAGTCAGATGAACACTGAAGCTTTCTTT.

This rearrangement joins TRBV28 to TRBJ2-5; TRBD1 matches at 7 bases. The end of the DNA aligns better with TRBJ2-7, so the J call may be wrong. CDR3 length: 15 residues. Germline V CDR1 and CDR2: MDHEN, SYDVKM. The CDR3 nucleotides read TGTGCCAGCAGTACGGGACAGCAACACTCCTACGAGCAGTACTTC. This translates into CASSTGQQHSYEQYF.

As concerns this clonotype: The CDR3 does not close with the conserved phenylalanine or tryptophan, likely indicating a read error. The limits of the CDR3 on the DNA are not certain, so only TCRdb's listed CDR3 is given. V usage is TRBV6-1 and J usage is TRBJ2-7. Germline V gene lookup returns CDR1 MNHNS and CDR2 SASEGT. The CDR3 is 17 amino acids in total, end residues counted. CDR3 in amino acids: CASSSTDITNYGYTFGS.

This clonotype was counted between two and nine times. At one end the junction does not follow the germline gene, possibly because of a read error. The CDR3 coding sequence is TGTGCCAGCAGCTATACAAACTCTGTGGCCAACGTCCTGACTTTC. This codes for CASSYTNSVANVLTF. The rearrangement uses TRBV7-2 and TRBJ2-5; D gene ambiguous. The DNA end is more similar to TRBJ2-6, so the J call may be wrong. The CDR3 has 15 residues. Looked up from germline, CDR1 is SGHTA and CDR2 is FQGNSA.

This clonotype showed up just a few times. The genes are TRBV7-2 and TRBJ2-2; D uncertain. The CDR3 consists of 15 residues. Trimming stripped 5 bases from V and 0 bases from J, with 10 bases between. In germline, CDR1 is SGHTA, CDR2 FQGNSA. The DNA of the CDR3 is TGTGCCAGCAGCCAGACACCGACGAACACCGGGGAGCTGTTTTTT. It specifies CASSQTPTNTGELFF.

This clonotype was recorded many times. This chain joins TRBV10-3 and TRBJ2-7; 8 nucleotides match TRBD2. The CDR3 length is 14 residues. The germline gives CDR1 ENHRY, CDR2 SYGVKD. The J segment lost 2 bases and the V segment lost 10 bases, leaving 10 bases of the junction unmatched. The CDR3 loop is CATGGSGTTYEQYF. CDR3 DNA: TGTGCCACGGGGGGGTCCGGGACTACCTACGAGCAGTACTTC.

The gene calls are TRBV7-2 and TRBJ2-6; D is possibly TRBD2 (5 bases). Looked up from germline, CDR1 is SGHTA and CDR2 is FQGNSA. This CDR3 is built from 16 residues. Trimming stripped 3 bases from V and 0 bases from J, with 9 bases between. In DNA, the CDR3 is TGTGCCAGCAGCTTCGGGGTTAGCTCTGGGGCCAACGTCCTGACTTTC. Translated: CASSFGVSSGANVLTF.

This clonotype was counted between two and nine times. This chain links TRBV5-1 with TRBJ2-5; D gene unclear. With the DNA end fitting TRBJ2-1 better, the J assignment may be wrong. The germline V gene has CDR1 SGHRS and CDR2 YFSETQ. The CDR3 runs 11 residues. CDR3 DNA: TGCGCCAGCAGCTTATATCATGAGCAGTTCTTC. Translated: CASSLYHEQFF.

V gene TRBV7-6 combines with J gene TRBJ2-1, with 11 nucleotides matching TRBD2. This CDR3 is built from 15 residues. Germline-derived CDR1 and CDR2 are SGHVS and FNYEAQ. V lost 5 bases, J lost 9 bases, and 9 bases stayed unmatched. CDR3 loop: CASSTTSGSSAEQFF. The CDR3 DNA reads TGTGCCAGCAGCACCACTAGCGGGAGCAGTGCTGAGCAGTTCTTC.

The chain links TRBV6-6 to TRBJ2-1; 7 bases agree with TRBD2. The J call may not be correct, given that the DNA end is closer to TRBJ2-7. Germline CDR1 is MNHNY and CDR2 is SVGAGI (reference sequence). This CDR3 spans 15 amino acids. CDR3 DNA sequence: TGTGCCAGCAGTTACCAGCTAGCGGCCTCCTACGAGCAGTACTTC. This encodes CASSYQLAASYEQYF.